This entry lists 18 T cell receptor beta chains sequenced from one sample in a study of beta chain features in type 1 diabetes. Of the isolated RNA, all was reverse transcribed, and so the sequenced material was expressed TCRB transcripts. Measured with immunoSEQ multiplex PCR; TCRdb has only the in-frame clones, and not every one. The sample gives around 500,000 clones, about an eighth of which show up once; 0.046% is in the top ten. Sequenced sample: naive CD4+ T cells from blood. These receptors all come from a woman aged 18-35 years in good health.

The V and J genes are TRBV1 and TRBJ2-7; the table's D gene call, TRBD1, was not cross checked with the DNA. TRBV1 is marked as a pseudogene. The CDR3 length is 14 residues. The CDR3 here is CTSFLRDTTGEQYV. The CDR3 coding sequence is TGCACCAGCTTCCTAAGGGATACCACAGGGGAGCAGTACGTC.

This clone was observed a handful of times. The J gene is TRBJ2-6, the V gene TRBV4-1, with unresolved D. This CDR3 region has 16 residues. CDR1 and CDR2 from the germline V gene are MGHRA and YSYEKL. V lost 2 bases and J lost 0, with 8 bases in between. The CDR3 coding sequence is TGCGCCAGCAGCCAATCCCCGGGCTCTGGGGCCAACGTCCTGACTTTC. Its protein is CASSQSPGSGANVLTF.

This sequence joins TRBV5-1 and TRBJ2-1; 8 positions match TRBD2. The CDR3 extends over 13 amino acids. J lost 10 bases, V lost 5 bases, and 8 bases had no gene match. The V gene's germline CDR1 is SGHRS and CDR2 YFSETQ. CDR3 nucleotides: TGCGCCAGCAGTAAGAGCGGGGGTAGCGAGCAGTTCTTC. Protein: CASSKSGGSEQFF.

This chain links TRBV29-1 with TRBJ2-5; perhaps D is TRBD1 or TRBD2 (5 bases each). With 6 bases removed from V and 3 bases from J, the gap between germline ends came to 14 bases. Germline CDR1 is SQVTM and CDR2 is ANQGSEA. The CDR3 consists of 13 residues. The CDR3 here is CSVGRDGEETQYF. CDR3 sequence (DNA): TGCAGCGTGGGACGGGACGGAGAAGAGACCCAGTACTTC.

V and J are TRBV29-1 and TRBJ2-3; D may match TRBD1 or TRBD2 (5 bases each). There are 15 residues in the CDR3. The ends were cut back, 7 bases at V and 3 bases at J, with 20 bases in the middle. From germline, CDR1 is SQVTM and CDR2 ANQGSEA. The CDR3: CSGRGSREGTDTQYF. Here the CDR3 DNA reads TGCAGCGGCCGGGGCTCAAGGGAAGGAACAGATACGCAGTATTTT.

The chain carries TRBV25-1 and TRBJ2-7; 7 positions agree with TRBD2. The CDR3 has 15 amino acids. V trimming: 1 base; J trimming: 4 bases; junction bases outside the gene matches: 7. Looked up from germline, CDR1 is MGHDK and CDR2 is SYGVNS. The CDR3: CASSELGGTGYEQYF. The CDR3, as DNA: TGTGCCAGCAGTGAATTGGGAGGGACGGGTTACGAGCAGTACTTC.

The sample holds a few counts of this clone. The V gene is TRBV4-3, the J gene TRBJ1-2; D not certain. In germline, CDR1 is LGHNA, CDR2 YSLEER. CDR3 length equals 14 residues. V was clipped by 0 bases and J by 4 bases, with 9 bases between them. The CDR3 spells CASSQDKYRYGYTF. The CDR3 coding sequence is TGCGCCAGCAGCCAAGATAAATATCGCTATGGCTACACCTTC.

The chain uses TRBV27 and TRBJ2-1; TRBD2 agrees at 9 bases. Germline V gene lookup returns CDR1 MNHEY and CDR2 SMNVEV (reference sequence). Trimming at V came to 2 bases and at J to 10 bases, leaving 21 bases not matched to a gene. The CDR3 totals 19 residues. The CDR3 region has the DNA TGTGCCAGCAGTTTAGACCCCTATATTGGCGGGAGGGCCGGGCCGGAGCAGTTCTTC. It yields the protein CASSLDPYIGGRAGPEQFF.

In this sample, this clone turned up a few times. Germline and junction disagree at one end, which may indicate a read error. For the CDR3, the DNA is TGTGCCAGCGGCTTGACAGGTTACAATGAGCAGTTCTTC. Translating gives CASGLTGYNEQFF. The chain has TRBV7-9 and TRBJ2-1, with a weak D call TRBD1 (6 bases). This CDR3 has 13 amino acids. Germline CDR1 SEHNR, CDR2 FQNEAQ (reference sequence).

This clone was detected a few times. This rearrangement joins TRBV5-1 to TRBJ1-1, with D tentatively TRBD1 (6 bases). This CDR3 has 15 amino acids. V was trimmed by 3 bases and J by 1 base, leaving 13 bases between them. Looked up from germline, CDR1 is SGHRS and CDR2 is YFSETQ. CDR3 protein: CASSSRSTGNTEAFF. CDR3 DNA sequence: TGCGCCAGCAGCTCCCGTTCGACAGGGAACACTGAAGCTTTCTTT.

The genes are TRBV7-9 and TRBJ2-5, with a possible D match to TRBD2 (6 bases). CDR3 length: 14 residues. CDR1 and CDR2 (germline): SEHNR, FQNEAQ (reference sequence). V dropped 2 bases and J dropped 3 bases, with 10 bases sitting between them. CDR3 DNA sequence: TGTGCCAGCAGCTTAAAACTAGCTGAAGAGACCCAGTACTTC. Its protein product is CASSLKLAEETQYF.

The rearrangement links TRBV2 to TRBJ2-3; D might be TRBD1 or TRBD2, each matching 6 bases. Germline values: CDR1 SNHLY, CDR2 FYNNEI. The CDR3 runs to 16 residues. V was shortened by 8 bases and J by 1 base, with 19 bases between the two germline ends. As DNA, the CDR3 is TGTGCCAGCCGCGGGACAAGGACCAAGGGCACAGATACGCAGTATTTT. Translation: CASRGTRTKGTDTQYF.

This clone was seen only a few times. The rearrangement links TRBV30 to TRBJ1-4; D may be TRBD1 (5 bases). V lost 6 bases and J lost 8, with 13 bases in between. CDR3 size: 12 residues. Germline-derived CDR1 and CDR2 are GTSNPN and SVGIG (reference sequence). The CDR3 reads CACELGDEKLFF. The CDR3, as DNA: TGTGCCTGTGAGCTCGGGGACGAAAAACTGTTTTTT.

The chain carries TRBV9 and TRBJ2-7, with TRBD2 as a possible D gene (6 bases). Per germline, CDR1 SGDLS and CDR2 YYNGEE. This CDR3 is built from 13 residues. V was cut by 0 bases and J by 6 bases, with 10 bases left in between. The CDR3 loop is CASSVAGTSEQYV. Here the CDR3 DNA reads TGTGCCAGCAGCGTAGCCGGGACTTCCGAGCAGTACGTC.

The gene calls are TRBV18 and TRBJ2-7; tentatively, D is TRBD1 (5 bases). V was clipped by 0 bases and J by 1 base, with 10 bases between them. Germline CDR1 reads KGHSH; CDR2 reads LQKENI. This CDR3 is 15 amino acids long. CDR3 protein: CASSPPSGQSYEQYF. In nucleotides, the CDR3 is TGTGCCAGCTCACCACCTTCAGGGCAGTCCTACGAGCAGTACTTC.

The gene calls are TRBV2 and TRBJ2-7, with D perhaps matching TRBD2 (5 bases). The V and J ends lost 0 bases and 3 bases respectively, with 9 bases between them. Germline V CDR1 and CDR2: SNHLY, FYNNEI. The CDR3 consists of 14 residues. Here the CDR3 reads CASSEAWRVYEQYV. In DNA, the CDR3 is TGTGCCAGCAGTGAAGCATGGCGGGTCTACGAGCAGTACGTC.

In its sample, this clone was seen a few times. The chain joins TRBV7-2 to TRBJ1-6; no clear D. V gave up 6 bases and J gave up 5 bases, with 11 bases separating them. From germline, CDR1 is SGHTA and CDR2 FQGNSA. CDR3 length equals 14 residues. CDR3 in DNA: TGTGCCAGCAGTAAAGGTTTACATAATTCACCCCTCCACTTT. This encodes CASSKGLHNSPLHF.

The chain recombines TRBV20-1 with TRBJ1-1, with 7 positions matching TRBD1. CDR1 DFQATT and CDR2 SNEGSKA come from the germline V gene (reference sequence). The CDR3 sequence is 11 residues long. V gave up 0 bases and J gave up 10 bases; unmatched junction bases: 2. The CDR3 DNA reads as TGCAGTGCTAGAGATCGGACAGGAGCTTTCTTT. This codes for CSARDRTGAFF.